The T cell receptor (beta chain) described here comes from a study of T cells in Graves' hyperthyroidism and ophthalmopathy. Whole-study results and caveats: Ophthalmopathy and stable hyperthyroidism were separated by a 13 V-J model.

Hyperthyroidism patients were newly diagnosed, had disease duration under 2 months, and were aged 18 to 65 years. Remarks on this clonotype: The antigen is not known.

TCR beta CDR3 region amplification was performed from RNA transcripts. The HTBI primer set served for first-round RT-PCR of the TCR CDR3. TCRdb re-derived calls from the multiplex PCR reads in MiXCR, one entry per CDR3 protein. Among fewer than 600,000 distinct CDR3 sequences listed, roughly 15% were seen once. The source of this sequence is a woman between 35 and 50 years old with Graves' hyperthyroidism. The specimen was blood.

The CDR3 DNA sequence: TGTGCCAGCAGTTCCTCCGGGACAGGGTATGGCTACACCTTC. Amino acids: CASSSSGTGYGYTF. The V and J genes are TRBV28 and TRBJ1-2; TRBD1 agrees at 9 bases. V was pared by 4 bases and J by 5 bases, with 5 bases of the junction left unmatched. The germline V gene has CDR1 MDHEN and CDR2 SYDVKM. This CDR3 has 14 amino acids.